This TCR beta chain is drawn from a study of cytomegalovirus exposure and HLA in healthy donors. The study ran its PCR with 60 Vbeta and 13 Jbeta primers. Using immunoSEQ multiplex PCR, the repertoire was profiled, and TCRdb retains in-frame clones only, with some absent. In total, the table holds roughly 100,000 clones. The V gene's germline CDR1 is SGHVS and CDR2 FQNEAQ. This CDR3 region has 18 residues. The trim removed 5 bases at V and 0 bases at J, leaving 13 bases unmatched. Study conclusions and caveats: Sequencing likely generated an artifact that appeared as a cluster of highly shared sequence variants.

A remark on this clone: The antigen is unknown.

This chain joins TRBV7-8 and TRBJ2-1; 7 nucleotides align to TRBD1. This TCR derives from a man aged 35-49 years in good health and CMV-seronegative. Sequencing used PBMCs. The CDR3 loop reads CASSRVPGQESSYNEQFF. For the CDR3, the DNA is TGTGCCAGCAGCCGGGTACCCGGACAGGAGAGCTCCTACAATGAGCAGTTCTTC.